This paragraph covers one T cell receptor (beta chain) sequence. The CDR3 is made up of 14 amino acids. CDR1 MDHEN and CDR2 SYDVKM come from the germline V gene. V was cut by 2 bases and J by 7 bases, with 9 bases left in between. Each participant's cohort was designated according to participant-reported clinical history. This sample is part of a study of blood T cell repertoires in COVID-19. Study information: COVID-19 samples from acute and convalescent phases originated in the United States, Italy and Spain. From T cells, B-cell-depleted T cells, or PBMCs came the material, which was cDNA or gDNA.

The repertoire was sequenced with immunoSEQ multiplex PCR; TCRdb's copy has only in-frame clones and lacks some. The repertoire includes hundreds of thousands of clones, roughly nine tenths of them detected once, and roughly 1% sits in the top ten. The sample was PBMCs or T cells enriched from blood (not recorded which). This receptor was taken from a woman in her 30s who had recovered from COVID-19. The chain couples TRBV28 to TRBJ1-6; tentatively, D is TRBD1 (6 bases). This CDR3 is CASSLRTDNSPLHF. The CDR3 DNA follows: TGTGCCAGCAGTTTACGGACAGACAATTCACCCCTCCACTTT.